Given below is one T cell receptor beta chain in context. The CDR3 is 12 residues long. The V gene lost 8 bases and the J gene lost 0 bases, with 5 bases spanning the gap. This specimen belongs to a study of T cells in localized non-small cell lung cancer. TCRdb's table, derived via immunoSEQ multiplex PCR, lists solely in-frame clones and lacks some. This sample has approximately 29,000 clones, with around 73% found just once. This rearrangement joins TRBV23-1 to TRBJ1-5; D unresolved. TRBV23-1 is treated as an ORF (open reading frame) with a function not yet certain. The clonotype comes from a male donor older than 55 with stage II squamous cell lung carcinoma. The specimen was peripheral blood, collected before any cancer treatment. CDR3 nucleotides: TGCGCCAGCGGATTTAGCAATCAGCCCCAGCATTTT. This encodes CASGFSNQPQHF.